These T cell receptor beta chains were read from a single sample in a study of T-cell memory formation after mild COVID-19. TCRdb processed the 5' RACE reads anew with MiXCR; each CDR3 protein has one entry. This table has hundreds of thousands of distinct CDR3 sequences, around a sixth appearing once. The sample taken for sequencing was PBMCs or a T cell subset sorted from them (not recorded which). These receptors originate from a man in his late teens or twenties who had mild COVID-19 (a few samples of this study predate the infection). Cell type and time point are not known. Both conserved end residues are part of each CDR3. Fields, in order: CDR3 DNA, CDR3 protein, D gene, clone size, J gene, V gene. The D gene is left open where the match is weak. For some rows the clone size is stated as once, few or many, or as a class when expanded; others skip it.

TGCAGCGTTGTTGGGACAGATAATGAAAAACTGTTTTTT,CSVVGTDNEKLFF,TRBD1,few,TRBJ1-4,TRBV29-1
TGTGCCAGCACCCTAGCGGGATGGGGAGAGACCCAGTACTTC,CASTLAGWGETQYF,TRBD2,-,TRBJ2-5,TRBV5-6
TGTGCCATCAGTGAGAGCAGGGGGGGAAACACTGAAGCTTTCTTT,CAISESRGGNTEAFF,TRBD1,many,TRBJ1-1,TRBV10-3
TGTGCCAGCAGTCTCCGGGACTTGGGGACCGGGGAGCTGTTTTTT,CASSLRDLGTGELFF,-,-,TRBJ2-2,TRBV12-3/TRBV12-4
TGCGCCAGCAGCATCAGAAGTCAGGGTATAGGCACAGATACGCAGTATTTT,CASSIRSQGIGTDTQYF,-,few,TRBJ2-3,TRBV4-1
TGTGCCAGCAGCGTAGACTACTCCAGGGCAGATACGCAGTATTTT,CASSVDYSRADTQYF,-,many,TRBJ2-3,TRBV9
TGTGCCAGCAGTTACTCGAACAGGGACCCTGAAGCTTTCTTT,CASSYSNRDPEAFF,-,-,TRBJ1-1,TRBV6-2/TRBV6-3
TGTGCCAGCAGCCTGGGACATCTTATAGCCAAAAACATTCAGTACTTC,CASSLGHLIAKNIQYF,-,few,TRBJ2-4,TRBV7-2
TGTGCCAGCATGTCGACAGAGTTGAACACTGAAGCTTTCTTT,CASMSTELNTEAFF,-,-,TRBJ1-1,TRBV7-8
TGTGCCAGTAGTATCGGGACAGGGAGGACCGGCTACACCTTC,CASSIGTGRTGYTF,TRBD1,-,TRBJ1-2,TRBV19
TGTGCCAGCAGTTACCTCCGGGACGTCGGCACAGATACGCAGTATTTT,CASSYLRDVGTDTQYF,-,few,TRBJ2-3,TRBV6-5
TGTGCCAGCACCTTAAGTGGGACAGGGACTAGCCATTCCTACAATGAGCAGTTCTTC,CASTLSGTGTSHSYNEQFF,-,many,TRBJ2-1,TRBV21-1
TGCGCCAGCGGCGGGCCTAATCAAGATACGCAGTATTTT,CASGGPNQDTQYF,-,-,TRBJ2-3,TRBV5-1
TGTGCCAGCAGCCCGAGCACGGATTCACCCCTCCACTTT,CASSPSTDSPLHF,-,-,TRBJ1-6,TRBV7-2
TGTGCCAGCAGCGCGGGACTGTTGGCCTACGAGCAGTACTTC,CASSAGLLAYEQYF,-,-,TRBJ2-7,TRBV7-6
TGCGCCAGCAGCCAAGATCCGGGACAGGGGTGGAACGAGCAGTACTTC,CASSQDPGQGWNEQYF,TRBD1,-,TRBJ2-7,TRBV4-1
TGTGCCAGCAGCCACACTAGCGGGGGGCAAGAGACCCAGTACTTC,CASSHTSGGQETQYF,TRBD2,-,TRBJ2-5,TRBV11-2
TGCAGTGCTAACAACGGTTTTAGGGGGGGCGTCGGGGAGCTGTTTTTT,CSANNGFRGGVGELFF,-,few,TRBJ2-2,TRBV20-1
TGCAGCGTTGAAGCCTCCCTGGACAGCCTGAACTATGGCTACACCTTC,CSVEASLDSLNYGYTF,-,-,TRBJ1-2,TRBV29-1
TGTGCCAGCAGCCAAGATCGGCGACAGGGGGCTTGGAATGAGCAGTTCTTC,CASSQDRRQGAWNEQFF,TRBD1,-,TRBJ2-1,TRBV4-2
TGCGCCAGCAGCTTCGGTTCGCGGGGCCTCATGGAGACCCAGTACTTC,CASSFGSRGLMETQYF,-,few,TRBJ2-5,TRBV5-1
TGTGCCAGCAGGCCTTCCGGTGGGGCCAACGTCCTGACTTTC,CASRPSGGANVLTF,-,few,TRBJ2-6,TRBV6-5
TGTGCCAGCACCACCGGAGGTACCAACACTGAAGCTTTCTTT,CASTTGGTNTEAFF,-,few,TRBJ1-1,TRBV28
TGTGCCAGCAGTGAATACCCGCCGGGGTATTCTAATGAAAAACTGTTTTTT,CASSEYPPGYSNEKLFF,-,few,TRBJ1-4,TRBV25-1
TGCGCCAGCAGCCCCGGGACCAACCCCGATGGCTACACCTTC,CASSPGTNPDGYTF,-,-,TRBJ1-2,TRBV5-1
TGCGCCAGCAGCCCAGGACTAGTGGGCCGAGAGACCCAGTACTTC,CASSPGLVGRETQYF,TRBD2,-,TRBJ2-5,TRBV4-1
TGTGCCAGTGGGTTACAGGGAAACAATGAGCAGTTCTTC,CASGLQGNNEQFF,-,many,TRBJ2-1,TRBV7-9
TGTGCCAGCATGAACAGGGTTGATGGCTACACCTTC,CASMNRVDGYTF,-,many,TRBJ1-2,TRBV25-1
TGCAGTGCTAGAGAATCAGGGGGGAACACTGAAGCTTTCTTT,CSARESGGNTEAFF,TRBD1,few,TRBJ1-1,TRBV20-1
TGCAGTGCTAGAGCGGGGGGAAGCACAGATACGCAGTATTTT,CSARAGGSTDTQYF,TRBD2,many,TRBJ2-3,TRBV20-1
TGCAGCGTGGGTGGGGATGGCTACACCTTC,CSVGGDGYTF,-,-,TRBJ1-2,TRBV29-1
TGCGCCAGCAGCCAAGATTTGGTCCTAGCGGGGGGTCTCTCCTACAATGAGCAGTTCTTC,CASSQDLVLAGGLSYNEQFF,TRBD2,-,TRBJ2-1,TRBV4-1
TGCAGTGCTAGTCCCGCTCCGGGACGGGGGGGCCCCCCAGATACGCAGTATTTT,CSASPAPGRGGPPDTQYF,TRBD2,few,TRBJ2-3,TRBV20-1
TGTGCCAGCAGTCTGCTAGGGAACTATGGCTACACCTTC,CASSLLGNYGYTF,-,-,TRBJ1-2,TRBV28
TGCGCCAGCAAAATTGAGCGGGGGTGGAATGAGCAGTTCTTC,CASKIERGWNEQFF,TRBD2,few,TRBJ2-1,TRBV5-1
TGTGCCAGCAGTTACCCTCGGCCAGGGGATCCCCTCCACTTT,CASSYPRPGDPLHF,-,many,TRBJ1-6,TRBV6-2/TRBV6-3
TGTGCCAGCAGAGCCGGGACAGCTCCCGGCAATCAGCCCCAGCATTTT,CASRAGTAPGNQPQHF,TRBD1,few,TRBJ1-5,TRBV6-2/TRBV6-3
TGCAGCGCCGGGGACCAGGCGTTGGTCGGGGAGCTGTTTTTT,CSAGDQALVGELFF,-,few,TRBJ2-2,TRBV29-1
TGCGCCAGCAGCCAAGAGGGCCGGGATAGGGAGACCCAGTACTTC,CASSQEGRDRETQYF,-,-,TRBJ2-5,TRBV4-3